The subject of this entry is one TCR beta chain. These data originate in a study of control samples from healthy donors and cancer patients. The repertoire was sequenced with immunoSEQ multiplex PCR; TCRdb's copy has only in-frame clones and lacks some. The sample has some 130,000 clones, roughly 92% seen once; the top ten hold less than 6%. V lost 2 bases and J 4 bases, leaving 15 bases between the germline ends. The CDR3 loop spans 17 amino acids. The germline V gene has CDR1 LGHDT and CDR2 YNNKEL (reference sequence). The rearrangement joins TRBV3-1 (or the pseudogene TRBV3-2) to TRBJ1-6; D gene uncertain. Material for sequencing was blood. The sequence derives from a man between 18 and 35 years old in good health. In DNA form, the CDR3 reads TGTGCCAGCAGCCAACCCCTCGGGGTTAAATATAATTCACCCCTCCACTTT. It specifies CASSQPLGVKYNSPLHF.